The clone carrying this TCR beta chain appeared a single time. Its antigen is not identified. The data are from a study of identical twins. TCRdb reprocessed the 5' RACE reads via MiXCR and lists one record per CDR3 protein. The top ten hold roughly 1.6% of the sample, which has about 890,000 distinct CDR3 sequences, about 12% seen once. The study's findings and limits: Memory repertoires showed no such pattern, whereas abundant cord blood beta clonotypes carried fewer insertions. Because invariant MAIT and iNKT cells could be present, zero-insertion analyses could be partly confounded. It was out-of-frame TCR alpha sharing in monozygotic twins that models underestimated.

The CDR3 has 18 amino acids. Unmatched junction bases numbered 17, after V lost 6 bases and J lost 0 bases. Germline V lookup: CDR1 LGHDT, CDR2 YNNKEL (reference sequence). The same sample was also studied in work on yellow fever vaccine responses in identical twins. That study adds: Twins' vaccine T cell responses were reported to seem partly convergent and partly personalized.

The TCR sequence derives from a woman between 18 and 30 years old in good health. The rearrangement joins TRBV3-1 to TRBJ2-7; 7 bases fit TRBD1. Sequenced input: PBMCs. This CDR3 reads CASSWRTGSPQSSYEQYF. The CDR3 DNA reads as TGTGCCAGCAGTTGGAGGACAGGTTCCCCTCAAAGCTCCTACGAGCAGTACTTC.